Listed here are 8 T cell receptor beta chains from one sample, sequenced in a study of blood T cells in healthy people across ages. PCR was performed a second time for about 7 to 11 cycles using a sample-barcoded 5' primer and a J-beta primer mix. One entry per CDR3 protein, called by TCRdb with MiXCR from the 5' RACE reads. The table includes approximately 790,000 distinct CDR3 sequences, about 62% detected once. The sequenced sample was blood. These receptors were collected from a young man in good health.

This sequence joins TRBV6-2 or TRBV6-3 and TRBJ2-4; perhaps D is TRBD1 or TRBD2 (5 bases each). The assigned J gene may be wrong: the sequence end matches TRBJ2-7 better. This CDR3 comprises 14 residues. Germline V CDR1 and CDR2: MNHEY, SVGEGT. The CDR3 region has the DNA TGTGCAGCGAGGAACGGGGACGACTCTTACGAGCAGTACTTC. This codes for CAARNGDDSYEQYF.

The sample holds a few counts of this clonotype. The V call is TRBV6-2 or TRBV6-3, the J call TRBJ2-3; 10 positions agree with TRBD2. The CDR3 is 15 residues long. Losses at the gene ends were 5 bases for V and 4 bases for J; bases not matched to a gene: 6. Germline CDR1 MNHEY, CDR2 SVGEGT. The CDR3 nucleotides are TGTGCCAGCAGTCTAAGCGGGGGGGGAGCAGATACGCAGTATTTT. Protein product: CASSLSGGGADTQYF.

In DNA form, the CDR3 reads TGTGCCAGCAGTTTACGGACAGCGTCGGTGACCCAGTACTTC. This encodes CASSLRTASVTQYF. V gene TRBV12-3 or TRBV12-4 combines with J gene TRBJ2-5, with D possibly being TRBD1 (6 bases). Trimming cost V 2 bases and J 7 bases, with 14 bases left between them. This CDR3 spans 14 amino acids.

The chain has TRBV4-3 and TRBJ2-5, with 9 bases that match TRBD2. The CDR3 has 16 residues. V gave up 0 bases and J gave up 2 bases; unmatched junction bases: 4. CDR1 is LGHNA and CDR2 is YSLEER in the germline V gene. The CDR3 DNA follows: TGCGCCAGCAGCCAAGAGATAGCGGGGGCACAAGAGACCCAGTACTTC. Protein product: CASSQEIAGAQETQYF.

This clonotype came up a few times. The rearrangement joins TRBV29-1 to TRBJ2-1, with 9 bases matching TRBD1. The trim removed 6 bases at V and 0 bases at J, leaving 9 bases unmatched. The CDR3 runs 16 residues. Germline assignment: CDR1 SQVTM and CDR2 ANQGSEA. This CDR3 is CSVDSGTGLSYNEQFF. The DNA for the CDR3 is TGCAGCGTCGACTCCGGGACAGGGCTCTCCTACAATGAGCAGTTCTTC.

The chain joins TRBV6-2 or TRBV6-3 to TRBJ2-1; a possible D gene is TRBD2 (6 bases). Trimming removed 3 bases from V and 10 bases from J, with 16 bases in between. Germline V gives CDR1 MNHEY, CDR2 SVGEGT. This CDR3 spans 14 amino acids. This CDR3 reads CASSYPRDSYEQFF. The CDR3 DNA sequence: TGTGCCAGCAGTTATCCCAGGGACTCCTACGAGCAGTTCTTC.

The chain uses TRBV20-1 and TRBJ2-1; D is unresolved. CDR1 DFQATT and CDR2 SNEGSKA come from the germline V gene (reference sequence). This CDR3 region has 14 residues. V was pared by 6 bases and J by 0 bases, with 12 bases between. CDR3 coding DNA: TGCAGTGCCAACCACAAGAGCTCCTACAATGAGCAGTTCTTC. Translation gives CSANHKSSYNEQFF.

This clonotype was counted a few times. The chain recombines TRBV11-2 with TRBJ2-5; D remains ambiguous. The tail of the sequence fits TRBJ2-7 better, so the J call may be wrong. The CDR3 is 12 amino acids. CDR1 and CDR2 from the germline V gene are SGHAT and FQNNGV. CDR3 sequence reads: CASSPSVYEQYF. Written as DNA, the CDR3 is TGTGCCAGCAGCCCCTCTGTCTACGAGCAGTACTTC.